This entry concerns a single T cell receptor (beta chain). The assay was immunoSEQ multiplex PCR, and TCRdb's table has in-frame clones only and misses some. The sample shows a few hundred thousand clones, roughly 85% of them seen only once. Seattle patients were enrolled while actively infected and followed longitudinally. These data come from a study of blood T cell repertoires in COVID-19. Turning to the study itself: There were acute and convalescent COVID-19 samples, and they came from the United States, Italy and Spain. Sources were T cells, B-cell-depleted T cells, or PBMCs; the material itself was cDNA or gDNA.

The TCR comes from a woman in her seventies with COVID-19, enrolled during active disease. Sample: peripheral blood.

The CDR3 DNA is TGTGCCAGCTTAGCGGGGGTCGGAGATACGCAGTATTTT. Protein product: CASLAGVGDTQYF. The chain couples TRBV6-5 to TRBJ2-3, with TRBD2 matching 9 bases. CDR1 and CDR2 (germline): MNHEY, SVGAGI. Trimming removed 8 bases from V and 5 bases from J; junction bases left unmatched: 5. The CDR3 is 13 residues long.